The 22 T cell receptor beta chains below come from one sample, sequenced in a study of T cells in Graves' hyperthyroidism and ophthalmopathy. Amplified TCR beta CDR3 regions came from RNA transcripts. First-round RT-PCR targeting the TCR CDR3 was performed with the HTBI primer set. TCRdb re-called the multiplex PCR reads with MiXCR, one entry per CDR3 protein. The data contain approximately 430,000 distinct CDR3 sequences, approximately 14% of them seen just once; the ten biggest clones take up 13% to 15%. Source material: blood. The origin of the receptors is a woman aged 18-35 years with Graves' hyperthyroidism.

This clonotype has ten or more counts. The V gene is TRBV11-2, the J gene TRBJ1-1, with D possibly being TRBD1 (6 bases). The CDR3 has 15 residues. V gave up 1 base and J gave up 0 bases, with 9 bases separating them. CDR1 is SGHAT and CDR2 is FQNNGV in the germline V gene. CDR3 sequence: CASSLASGVNTEAFF. CDR3 DNA: TGTGCCAGCAGCTTAGCGTCAGGGGTGAACACTGAAGCTTTCTTT.

This clonotype was observed many times. The J gene is TRBJ2-3, the V gene TRBV14; no definite D call. Germline V CDR1 and CDR2: SGHDN, FVKESK. The V and J ends lost 3 bases and 0 bases respectively, with 13 bases between them. The CDR3 has 16 amino acids. DNA for the CDR3: TGTGCCAGCAGCCACCGCGTGGGCGGTAGCACAGATACGCAGTATTTT. The encoded protein is CASSHRVGGSTDTQYF.

In this sample, this clonotype turned up once. The genes are TRBV24-1 and TRBJ2-7; 9 positions match TRBD1. Germline lookup yields CDR1 KGHDR and CDR2 SFDVKD. The trim removed 5 bases at V and 7 bases at J, leaving 11 bases unmatched. This CDR3 is built from 15 residues. The CDR3 protein is CATSAPGQGIDEQYF. The CDR3 region has the DNA TGTGCCACCAGTGCTCCGGGACAGGGTATCGATGAGCAGTACTTC.

In this sample, this clonotype turned up many times. This chain uses TRBV12-3 or TRBV12-4 with TRBJ2-7; no definite D call. Trimming removed 6 bases at V and 7 bases at J, with 19 bases between. The CDR3 is made up of 14 amino acids. The CDR3 protein is CASSPVAQPLEQYF. As DNA, the CDR3 is TGTGCCAGCAGCCCGGTTGCCCAACCTCTAGAGCAGTACTTC.

The chain has TRBV6-2 or TRBV6-3 and TRBJ1-2, with 8 nucleotides matching TRBD1. The CDR3 runs to 15 residues. CDR1 and CDR2 from the germline V gene are MNHEY and SVGEGT. V lost 5 bases, J lost 4 bases, and 9 bases stayed unmatched. The CDR3 loop is CASSGTGTGGYGYTF. The CDR3 DNA reads TGTGCCAGCAGTGGAACCGGGACAGGTGGCTATGGCTACACCTTC.

This clonotype was observed a few times. The chain combines TRBV7-9 with TRBJ1-1; 7 bases align to TRBD1. With V trimmed by 5 bases and J by 3 bases, 6 bases remained unmatched. CDR1 and CDR2 (germline): SEHNR, FQNEAQ (reference sequence). The CDR3 covers 14 residues. The DNA of the CDR3 is TGTGCCAGCAGCCGGACAGGTGTCGACACTGAAGCTTTCTTT. Protein product: CASSRTGVDTEAFF.

This clonotype was seen many times. This chain uses TRBV11-2 with TRBJ2-7; perhaps TRBD1 as D (5 bases). This CDR3 has 14 amino acids. The germline CDR1 and CDR2 sequences are SGHAT and FQNNGV. V lost 4 bases to trimming and J lost 6 bases, with 16 bases between them. The CDR3 spells CASSSNRGRGEQYF. The CDR3, as DNA: TGTGCCAGCAGCTCTAATAGGGGTAGGGGCGAGCAGTACTTC. The whole variable domain, remainder taken from reference TRBV11-2 and TRBJ2-7, is EAGVAQSPRYKIIEKRQSVAFWCNPISGHATLYWYQQILGQGPKLLIQFQNNGVVDDSQLPKDRFSAERLKGVDSTLKIQPAKLEDSAVYLCASSSNRGRGEQYFGPGTRLTVT.

This clonotype was detected ten times or more. The chain couples TRBV7-6 to TRBJ2-1; 13 positions agree with TRBD2. Germline V gene lookup returns CDR1 SGHVS and CDR2 FNYEAQ. The CDR3 is made up of 18 amino acids. Trimming took 6 bases from V and 3 from J; bases not matched to a gene: 11. The CDR3 loop is CASSPRLAGGRFYNEQFF. CDR3 DNA: TGTGCCAGCAGTCCGAGACTAGCGGGAGGTCGGTTCTACAATGAGCAGTTCTTC.

This rearrangement joins TRBV4-2 to TRBJ2-2; 16 bases match TRBD2. J was trimmed by 6 bases and V by 4 bases; bases with no gene match: 5. The length of the CDR3 is 17 residues. Germline CDR1 is LGHNA and CDR2 is YNFKEQ. The CDR3 DNA sequence: TGTGCCAGCAGCCTGGGACTAGCGGGGGGGCGGTCCGGGGAGCTGTTTTTT. Translation: CASSLGLAGGRSGELFF.

With respect to this clonotype: This sequence may be a read error, since a much larger clone differs from it by one base. The V and J genes are TRBV20-1 and TRBJ2-7; 11 nucleotides line up with TRBD2. CDR1 and CDR2 from the germline V gene are DFQATT and SNEGSKA (reference sequence). The CDR3 is 15 amino acids. V was pared by 1 base and J by 3 bases, with 5 bases of the junction left unmatched. The CDR3 DNA reads as TGCAGTGCTAGAGCGGGACTAGCGGACTTCTACGAGCAGTACTTC. Translated, it gives CSARAGLADFYEQYF.

This clonotype has at least ten counts. The J gene is TRBJ2-3, the V gene TRBV20-1; no clear D. CDR3 length: 15 amino acids. CDR1 is DFQATT, CDR2 SNEGSKA, per germline (reference sequence). The V gene lost 8 bases and the J gene lost 2 bases, with 20 bases spanning the gap. For the CDR3, the DNA is TGCAGTTGGACCTTCGACATTGGGCCCACAGATACGCAGTATTTT. This codes for CSWTFDIGPTDTQYF.

This clonotype was observed many times. This chain's CDR3 is CASSGPPGYNEQFF. CDR3 bases: TGTGCCAGCAGTGGACCTCCAGGTTACAATGAGCAGTTCTTC. The chain has TRBV28 and TRBJ2-1; no clear D gene. The CDR3 totals 14 residues. The V gene's germline CDR1 is MDHEN and CDR2 SYDVKM. Trimming pared 5 bases from V and 4 bases from J, leaving 12 bases between.

This clonotype was counted ten times or more. The chain carries TRBV11-2 and TRBJ1-2; 7 bases agree with TRBD1. Germline V lookup: CDR1 SGHAT, CDR2 FQNNGV. J gave up 7 bases and V 5 bases, and 7 bases lay outside the gene matches. The CDR3 totals 13 residues. The CDR3 DNA is TGTGCCAGCAGCCTAGGGACAGACCCTGGCTACACCTTC. It is translated as CASSLGTDPGYTF.

Comment on this clonotype: A much larger clone is a single base away; this may be a read error. The chain uses TRBV20-1 and TRBJ2-3; TRBD1 agrees at 10 bases. Germline V gives CDR1 DFQATT, CDR2 SNEGSKA (reference sequence). The trim removed 6 bases at V and 2 bases at J, leaving 8 bases unmatched. The CDR3 runs to 15 residues. The CDR3 sequence: CSASRQGANTDTQYF. CDR3 bases: TGCAGTGCCTCCAGACAGGGGGCTAACACAGATACGCAGTATTTT.

The V call is TRBV15, the J call TRBJ1-2; no firm D call. V was pared by 2 bases and J by 4 bases, with 11 bases between. The CDR3 is 14 residues long. CDR1 and CDR2 (germline): LNHNV, YYDKDF (reference sequence). CDR3 bases: TGTGCCACCAGCAGAAGCCGCGCTGCCTATGGCTACACCTTC. It specifies CATSRSRAAYGYTF.

The CDR3 loop is CASGQRGNTIYF. The CDR3 coding sequence is TGTGCCAGCGGCCAGAGAGGAAACACCATATATTTT. The chain uses TRBV6-2 or TRBV6-3 and TRBJ1-3, with D unresolved. The CDR3 sequence is 12 residues long. Germline CDR1 MNHEY, CDR2 SVGEGT. Trimming left V 8 bases short and J 4 bases short, with 9 bases between.

This clonotype was counted between two and nine times. V gene TRBV27 combines with J gene TRBJ2-1; possibly TRBD1 for D (5 bases). The germline V gene encodes CDR1 MNHEY and CDR2 SMNVEV (reference sequence). V lost 6 bases to trimming and J lost 3 bases, with 9 bases between them. The length of the CDR3 is 13 residues. The CDR3 is CASSQGYYNEQFF. The CDR3 coding sequence is TGTGCCAGCAGCCAGGGCTACTACAATGAGCAGTTCTTC.

This clonotype appeared once. A much larger clone lies one base from this, so it may be a read error. The V call is TRBV7-2, the J call TRBJ2-5; D is possibly TRBD1 (6 bases). V lost 2 bases and J lost 5, with 15 bases in between. From germline, CDR1 is SGHTA and CDR2 FQGNSA. The CDR3 has 15 amino acids. CDR3 sequence (DNA): TGTGCCAGCAGCTTAAGTTGGGGGCTGGGGGAGACCCAGTACTTC. Translating gives CASSLSWGLGETQYF.

This clonotype has at least ten counts. The chain recombines TRBV20-1 with TRBJ1-5; TRBD1 agrees at 7 bases. The germline V gene encodes CDR1 DFQATT and CDR2 SNEGSKA (reference sequence). Trimming took 5 bases from V and 0 from J; bases not matched to a gene: 7. The CDR3 runs to 15 residues. The CDR3 DNA follows: TGCAGTGCTGGAACCGGGACAGATAGCAATCAGCCCCAGCATTTT. Translated: CSAGTGTDSNQPQHF.

This clonotype was seen repeatedly, ten times or more. V usage is TRBV6-6 and J usage is TRBJ2-1; TRBD2 might be the D (6 bases). The CDR3 loop spans 14 amino acids. Germline V gene sequence: CDR1 MNHNY, CDR2 SVGAGI (reference sequence). V dropped 0 bases and J dropped 6 bases, with 9 bases sitting between them. CDR3 protein: CASSYSRGSNEQFF. In DNA, the CDR3 is TGTGCCAGCAGTTACTCCCGGGGGAGCAATGAGCAGTTCTTC.

This clonotype was picked up a small number of times. The chain joins TRBV24-1 to TRBJ2-1; 10 bases are a match to TRBD2. CDR3 length: 15 amino acids. The germline V gene encodes CDR1 KGHDR and CDR2 SFDVKD. Trimming removed 6 bases from V and 7 bases from J; junction bases left unmatched: 8. The CDR3: CATSISGGNENEQFF. Here the CDR3 DNA reads TGTGCCACCAGTATTAGCGGGGGGAATGAGAATGAGCAGTTCTTC.

This clonotype was counted at least ten times. The chain is built from TRBV27 and TRBJ2-5; D ambiguous. The CDR3 extends over 13 amino acids. The V and J ends lost 6 bases and 1 base respectively, with 9 bases between them. Germline CDR1 and CDR2: MNHEY and SMNVEV (reference sequence). CDR3 nucleotides: TGTGCCAGCAGCCAACGGATCCAAGAGACCCAGTACTTC. Translation gives CASSQRIQETQYF.